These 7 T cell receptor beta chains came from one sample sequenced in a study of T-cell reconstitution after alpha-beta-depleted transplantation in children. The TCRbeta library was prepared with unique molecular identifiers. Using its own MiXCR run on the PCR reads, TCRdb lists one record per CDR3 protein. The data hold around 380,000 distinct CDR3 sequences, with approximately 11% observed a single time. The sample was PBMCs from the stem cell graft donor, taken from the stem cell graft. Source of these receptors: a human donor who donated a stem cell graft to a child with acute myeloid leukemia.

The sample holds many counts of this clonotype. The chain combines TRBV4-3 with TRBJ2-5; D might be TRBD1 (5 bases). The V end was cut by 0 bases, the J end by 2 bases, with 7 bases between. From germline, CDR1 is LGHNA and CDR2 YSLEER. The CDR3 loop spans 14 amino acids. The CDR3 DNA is TGCGCCAGCAGCCAAGAGCGACAGCAAGAGACCCAGTACTTC. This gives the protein CASSQERQQETQYF.

The CDR3 DNA sequence: TGTGCCAGCAGTCCGGGACTAATCTCGCGGAATGAGCAGTTCTTC. This gives the protein CASSPGLISRNEQFF. The chain combines TRBV27 with TRBJ2-1; 7 bases are shared with TRBD2. The CDR3 has 15 amino acids. The ends lost 5 bases at V and 7 bases at J; junction bases unmatched: 11. Germline CDR1 and CDR2: MNHEY and SMNVEV (reference sequence).

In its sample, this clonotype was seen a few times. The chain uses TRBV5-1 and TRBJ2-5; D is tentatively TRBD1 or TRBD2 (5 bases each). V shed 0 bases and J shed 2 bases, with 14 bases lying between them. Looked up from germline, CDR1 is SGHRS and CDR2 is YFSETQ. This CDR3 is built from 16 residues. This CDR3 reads CASSLGPGDRQETQYF. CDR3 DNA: TGCGCCAGCAGCTTGGGTCCCGGGGACCGTCAAGAGACCCAGTACTTC. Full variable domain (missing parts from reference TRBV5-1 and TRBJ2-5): KAGVTQTPRYLIKTRGQQVTLSCSPISGHRSVSWYQQTPGQGLQFLFEYFSETQRNKGNFPGRFSGRQFSNSRSEMNVSTLELGDSALYLCASSLGPGDRQETQYFGPGTRLLVL.

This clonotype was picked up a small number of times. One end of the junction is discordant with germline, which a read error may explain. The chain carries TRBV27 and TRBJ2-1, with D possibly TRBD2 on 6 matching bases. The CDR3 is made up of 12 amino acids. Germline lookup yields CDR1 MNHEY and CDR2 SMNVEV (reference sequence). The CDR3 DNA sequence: TGTGCCAACAGTTTGGGCCCCGGGACTCAGTTCTTC. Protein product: CANSLGPGTQFF.

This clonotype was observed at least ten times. The CDR3 reads CASSHGTGGTFTGELFF. The CDR3 DNA reads as TGTGCCAGCAGCCACGGGACAGGGGGCACCTTCACCGGGGAGCTGTTTTTT. The gene calls are TRBV14 and TRBJ2-2, with 12 positions matching TRBD1. Germline values: CDR1 SGHDN, CDR2 FVKESK. The trim removed 3 bases at V and 4 bases at J, leaving 6 bases unmatched. The CDR3 extends over 17 amino acids.

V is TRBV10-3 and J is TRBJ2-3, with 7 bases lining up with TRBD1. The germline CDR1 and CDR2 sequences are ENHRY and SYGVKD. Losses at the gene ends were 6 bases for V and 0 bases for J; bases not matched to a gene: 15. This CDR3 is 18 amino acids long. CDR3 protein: CAISTTRTTGVSTDTQYF. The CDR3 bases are TGTGCCATCAGCACCACTAGGACAACAGGGGTGAGCACAGATACGCAGTATTTT.

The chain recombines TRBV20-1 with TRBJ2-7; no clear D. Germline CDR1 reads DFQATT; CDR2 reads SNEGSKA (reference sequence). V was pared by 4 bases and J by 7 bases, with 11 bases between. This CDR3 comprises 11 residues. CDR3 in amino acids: CSATPFGEQYF. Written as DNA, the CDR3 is TGCAGTGCTACTCCTTTTGGTGAGCAGTACTTC.